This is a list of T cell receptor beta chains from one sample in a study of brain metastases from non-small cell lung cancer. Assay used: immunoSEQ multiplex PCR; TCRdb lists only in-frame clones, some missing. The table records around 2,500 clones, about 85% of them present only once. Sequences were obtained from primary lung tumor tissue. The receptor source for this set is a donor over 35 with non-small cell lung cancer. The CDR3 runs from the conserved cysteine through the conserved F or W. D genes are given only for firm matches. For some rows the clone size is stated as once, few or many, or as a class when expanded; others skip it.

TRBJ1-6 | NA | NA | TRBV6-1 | TGTGCCAGCAGTGAAGCAAGGGGTGGCTCACCCCTCCACTTT | CASSEARGGSPLHF
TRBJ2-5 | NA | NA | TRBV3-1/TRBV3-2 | TGTGCCAGCAGCCAAGACCTTGTTGGGACGTCAGAGACCCAGTACTTC | CASSQDLVGTSETQYF
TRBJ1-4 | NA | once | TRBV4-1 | TGCGCCAGCAGCCAAGGGGGGGGAAGTGAAAAACTGTTTTTT | CASSQGGGSEKLFF
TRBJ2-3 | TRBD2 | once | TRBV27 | TGTGCCAGCAGTGCCCCCTCGGGGGGGGGCCAAGATACGCAGTATTTT | CASSAPSGGGQDTQYF
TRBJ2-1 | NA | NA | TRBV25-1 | TGTGCCAGCAGTGGATCGGGGGAGCAGTTCTTC | CASSGSGEQFF
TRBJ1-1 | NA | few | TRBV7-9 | TGTGCCAGCAGCTTCTTAGGGATGAACACTGAAGCTTTCTTT | CASSFLGMNTEAFF
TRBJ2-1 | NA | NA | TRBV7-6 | TGTGCCAGCAGCTTAAGGGTCGGGCGCTCCTACAATGAGCAGTTCTTC | CASSLRVGRSYNEQFF
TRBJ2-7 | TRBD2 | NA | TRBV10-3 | TGTGCCATCGGCGTAGCGGGAGGCTACGAGCAGTACTTC | CAIGVAGGYEQYF
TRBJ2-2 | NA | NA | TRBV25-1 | TGTGCCAGCCTGTCACAGGGGAACACCGGGGAGCTGTTTTTT | CASLSQGNTGELFF
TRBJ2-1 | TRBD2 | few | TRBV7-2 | TGTGCCAGCTTTAGCGGGGAGCCCCTATACAATGAGCAGTTCTTC | CASFSGEPLYNEQFF
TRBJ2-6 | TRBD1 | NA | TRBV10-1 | TGCGCCAGCGGGGAGTGCCCAGGACAGGCCTTTGGTCTGTCTGGGGCCAACGTTCTGACTTTC | CASGECPGQAFGLSGANVLTF
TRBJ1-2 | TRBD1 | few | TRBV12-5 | TGTGCTAGTGGCAGGACAGGGAGGGACTATGGCTACACCTTC | CASGRTGRDYGYTF
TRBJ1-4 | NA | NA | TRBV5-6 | TGTGCCAGCAGCCCCTATGGGGAAAAACTGTTTTTT | CASSPYGEKLFF
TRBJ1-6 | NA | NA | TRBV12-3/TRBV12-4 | TGTGCCAGCACCCCAGGCAGCTCACCCCTCCACTTT | CASTPGSSPLHF
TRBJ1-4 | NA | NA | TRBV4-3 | TGCGCCAGCAGCCATGCCGAAGGGGGAAAACTGTTTTTT | CASSHAEGGKLFF
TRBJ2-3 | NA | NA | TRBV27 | TGTGCCACCGGGGGTTATGCGAGCACAGATACGCAGTATTTT | CATGGYASTDTQYF
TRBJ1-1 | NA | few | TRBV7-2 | TGTGCCAGCAGCTTTTCCTTGGGGAACACTGAAGCTTTCTTT | CASSFSLGNTEAFF
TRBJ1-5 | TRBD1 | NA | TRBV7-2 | TGTGCCAGCAGCTTAACAGGGGTTAGCAATCAGCCCCAGCATTTT | CASSLTGVSNQPQHF
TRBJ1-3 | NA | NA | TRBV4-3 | TGCGCCAGCAGCCAAGATGCTCGCGGCGGCTCTGGAAACACCATATATTTT | CASSQDARGGSGNTIYF
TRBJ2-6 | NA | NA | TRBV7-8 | TGTGCCAGCAGCTTAGTCGTGATCTCTGGGGCCAACGTCCTGACTTTC | CASSLVVISGANVLTF
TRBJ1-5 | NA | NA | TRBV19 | TGTGCCAGTAGTTATTCCCCGGGAGGCAATCAGCCCCAGCATTTT | CASSYSPGGNQPQHF
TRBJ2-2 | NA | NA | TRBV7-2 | TGTGCCAGCAGGCACGGGGCGCAAACCGGGGAGCTGTTTTTT | CASRHGAQTGELFF
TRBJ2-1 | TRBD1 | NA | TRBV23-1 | TGCGCCAGCAGTCACCACCGGGACAGGACTTGCAATGAGCAGTTCTTC | CASSHHRDRTCNEQFF
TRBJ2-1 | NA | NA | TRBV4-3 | TGCGCCAGCAGCCAAGAAGATGGAACCGGGGGTGAGCAGTTCTTC | CASSQEDGTGGEQFF
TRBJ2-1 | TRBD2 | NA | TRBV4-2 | TGTGCCAGCAGCCAAGATAACCAGCGGGAGCCGCCCGGGCAGTTCTTC | CASSQDNQREPPGQFF
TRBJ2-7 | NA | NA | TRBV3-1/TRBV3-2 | TGTGCCAGCAGCCGGAGTGGGCGGGAAACCTACGAGCAGTACTTC | CASSRSGRETYEQYF
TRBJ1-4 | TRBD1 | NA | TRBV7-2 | TGTGCCAGCAGATTAGACAGGGCCCAAGGGGAACTGTTTTTT | CASRLDRAQGELFF
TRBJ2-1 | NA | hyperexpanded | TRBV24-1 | TGTGCCACCAGTGACGCCGGGACATCGGGCGAGCAGTTCTTC | CATSDAGTSGEQFF
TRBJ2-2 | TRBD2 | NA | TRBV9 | TGTGCCAGCAGCCCTAGCGGGGGGCGCCAGGGCGGGGAGCTGTTTTTT | CASSPSGGRQGGELFF
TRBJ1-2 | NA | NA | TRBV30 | TGTGCCTGGACGATCGGGTATGGCTACACCTTC | CAWTIGYGYTF
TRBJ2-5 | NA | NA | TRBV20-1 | TGCAGTGCCGAATTCCAAGAGACCCAGTACTTC | CSAEFQETQYF
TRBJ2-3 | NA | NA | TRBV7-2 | TGTGCCAGCAGCTCGAACCGAGGGGATACGCAGTATTTT | CASSSNRGDTQYF
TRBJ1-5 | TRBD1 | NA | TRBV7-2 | TGTGCCAGCAGCTTACAGGGGGCCGTAAGTCAGCCCCAGCATTTT | CASSLQGAVSQPQHF
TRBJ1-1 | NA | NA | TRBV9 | TGTGCCAGCAGCTCACTTCCCGGGGGGATGAACACTGAAGCTTTCTTT | CASSSLPGGMNTEAFF
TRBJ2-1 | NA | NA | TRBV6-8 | TGTGCCAGCAGCCGACTGATGGACAATGAGCAGTTCTTC | CASSRLMDNEQFF
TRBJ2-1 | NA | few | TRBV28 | TGTGCCAGCAGTTCAGGGGGGGACATTATCGATGAGCAGTTCTTC | CASSSGGDIIDEQFF
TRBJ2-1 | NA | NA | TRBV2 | TGTGCCAGCAGCGAGATCCGGACTAACTACAATGAGCAGTTCTTC | CASSEIRTNYNEQFF
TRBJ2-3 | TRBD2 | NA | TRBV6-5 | TGTGCCAGCATGCCTAGCGGCACAGATATGCAGTATTTT | CASMPSGTDMQYF
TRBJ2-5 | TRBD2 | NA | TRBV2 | TGTGCCAGCGAAAGGACTAGAGAAGAGACCCAGTACTTC | CASERTREETQYF
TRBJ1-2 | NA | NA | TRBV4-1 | TGCGCCAGCAGCCAAGAAGGCAGGCCGGGCTACACCTTC | CASSQEGRPGYTF
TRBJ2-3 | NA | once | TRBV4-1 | TGCGCCAGCAGCCTTATAAGCACAGATACGCAGTATTTT | CASSLISTDTQYF
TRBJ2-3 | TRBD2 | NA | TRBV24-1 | TGTGCCACCAGTGATCCGGGACTAGCGGGTCGTACAGATACGCAGTATTTT | CATSDPGLAGRTDTQYF
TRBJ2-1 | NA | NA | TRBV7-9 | TGTGCCAGCAGCCGTACTAGCCGCGAGCAGTTCTTC | CASSRTSREQFF
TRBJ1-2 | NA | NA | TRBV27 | TGTGCCAGCAGTTTTTCAGTTAACTATGGCTACACCTTC | CASSFSVNYGYTF
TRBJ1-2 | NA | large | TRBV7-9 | TGTGCCAGCAGCCCCACAGGGTTACTCTATGGCTACACCTTC | CASSPTGLLYGYTF
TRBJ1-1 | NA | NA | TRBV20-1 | TGCAGTGCTAGGGTGAACACTGAAGCTTTCTTT | CSARVNTEAFF